This paragraph reports one T cell receptor beta chain. It was genomic DNA that served as the template for profiling TCR beta VDJ and CDR3. TCRdb reanalysed the reads using MiXCR and keeps one entry per CDR3 protein. The sample contains hundreds of thousands of distinct CDR3 sequences, around 68% of which appear only once. This record comes from a study of CD8+CD57+ T cells in acquired aplastic anemia. V gave up 4 bases and J gave up 3 bases; unmatched junction bases: 3. The CDR3 has 13 residues. Per germline, CDR1 ENHRY and CDR2 SYGVKD. The sample was sorted CD4+, CD8+, or CD8+CD57+ T cells (not recorded which) from PBMCs. V gene TRBV10-3 combines with J gene TRBJ2-7; 7 bases agree with TRBD2. The clonotype was recovered from a human donor in good health, serving as a control. The CDR3 DNA reads TGTGCCATCAGTGGAGGGACTAACTACGAGCAGTACTTC. It specifies CAISGGTNYEQYF.